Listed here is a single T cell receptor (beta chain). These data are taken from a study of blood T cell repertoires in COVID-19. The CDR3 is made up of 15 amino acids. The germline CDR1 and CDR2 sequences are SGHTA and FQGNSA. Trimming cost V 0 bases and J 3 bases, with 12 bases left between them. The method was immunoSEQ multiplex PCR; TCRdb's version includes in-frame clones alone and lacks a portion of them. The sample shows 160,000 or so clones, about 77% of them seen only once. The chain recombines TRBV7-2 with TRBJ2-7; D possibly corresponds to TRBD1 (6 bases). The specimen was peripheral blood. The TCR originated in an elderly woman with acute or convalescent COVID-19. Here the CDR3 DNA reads TGTGCCAGCAGCTTAGCAGGGACAACCCTCTACGAGCAGTACTTC. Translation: CASSLAGTTLYEQYF.